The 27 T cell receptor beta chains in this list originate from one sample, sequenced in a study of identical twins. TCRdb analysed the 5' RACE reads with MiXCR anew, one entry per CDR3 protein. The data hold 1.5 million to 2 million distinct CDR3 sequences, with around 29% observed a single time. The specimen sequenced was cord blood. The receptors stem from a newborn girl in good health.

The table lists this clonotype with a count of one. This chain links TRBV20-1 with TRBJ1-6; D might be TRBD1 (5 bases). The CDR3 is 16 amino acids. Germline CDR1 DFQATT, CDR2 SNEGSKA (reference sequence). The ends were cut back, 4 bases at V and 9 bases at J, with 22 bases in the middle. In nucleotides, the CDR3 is TGCAGTGCTATTATTCCCACGAGGGGAAGTTTTTCACCCCTCCACTTT. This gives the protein CSAIIPTRGSFSPLHF.

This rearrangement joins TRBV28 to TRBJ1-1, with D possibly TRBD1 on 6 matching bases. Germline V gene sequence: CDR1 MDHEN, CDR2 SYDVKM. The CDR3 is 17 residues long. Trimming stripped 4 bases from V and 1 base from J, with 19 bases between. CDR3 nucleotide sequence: TGTGCCAGCAGTTCCTGGCGCCGGAGGGGGTCGAACACTGAAGCTTTCTTT. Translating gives CASSSWRRRGSNTEAFF.

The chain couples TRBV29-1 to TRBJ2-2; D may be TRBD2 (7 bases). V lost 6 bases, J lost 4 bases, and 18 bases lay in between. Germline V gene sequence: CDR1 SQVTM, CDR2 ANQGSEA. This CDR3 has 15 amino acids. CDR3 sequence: CSVTLKGGSTGELFF. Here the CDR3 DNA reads TGCAGCGTGACTCTGAAGGGGGGGAGCACCGGGGAGCTGTTTTTT.

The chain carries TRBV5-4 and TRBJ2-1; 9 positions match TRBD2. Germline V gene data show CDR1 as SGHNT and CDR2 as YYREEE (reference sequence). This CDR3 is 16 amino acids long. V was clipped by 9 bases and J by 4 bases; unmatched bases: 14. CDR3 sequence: CATASLAGTSYNEQFF. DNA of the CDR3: TGTGCCACAGCGAGCCTAGCGGGGACCTCGTACAATGAGCAGTTCTTC.

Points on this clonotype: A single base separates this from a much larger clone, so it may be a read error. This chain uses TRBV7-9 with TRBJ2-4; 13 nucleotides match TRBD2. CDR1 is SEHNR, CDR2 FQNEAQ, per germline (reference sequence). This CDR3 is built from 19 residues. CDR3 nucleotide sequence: TGTGCCAGCAGCCCAGCCACCAGGACTAGCGGGAGAACCAAAAACATTCGGTACTTC. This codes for CASSPATRTSGRTKNIRYF. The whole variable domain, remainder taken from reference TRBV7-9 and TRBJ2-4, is DTGVSQNPRHKITKRGQNVTFRCDPISEHNRLYWYRQTLGQGPEFLTYFQNEAQLEKSRLLSDRFSAERPKGSFSTLEIQRTEQGDSAMYLCASSPATRTSGRTKNIRYFGAGTRLSVL.

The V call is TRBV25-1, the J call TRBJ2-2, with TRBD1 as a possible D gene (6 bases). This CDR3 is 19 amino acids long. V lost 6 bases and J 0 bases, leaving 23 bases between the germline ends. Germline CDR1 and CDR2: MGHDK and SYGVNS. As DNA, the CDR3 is TGTGCCAGCAGCGTAACAGGGTTCCCACGTACCCCGAACACCGGGGAGCTGTTTTTT. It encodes CASSVTGFPRTPNTGELFF. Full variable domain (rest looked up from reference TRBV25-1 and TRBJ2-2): EADIYQTPRYLVIGTGKKITLECSQTMGHDKMYWYQQDPGMELHLIHYSYGVNSTEKGDLSSESTVSRIRTEHFPLTLESARPSHTSQYLCASSVTGFPRTPNTGELFFGEGSRLTVL.

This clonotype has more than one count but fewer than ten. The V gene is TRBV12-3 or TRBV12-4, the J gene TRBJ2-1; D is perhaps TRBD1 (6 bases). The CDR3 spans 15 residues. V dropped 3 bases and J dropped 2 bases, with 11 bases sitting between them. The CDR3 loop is CASSLLGAAYNEQFF. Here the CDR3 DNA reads TGTGCCAGCAGTTTGTTGGGGGCGGCCTACAATGAGCAGTTCTTC.

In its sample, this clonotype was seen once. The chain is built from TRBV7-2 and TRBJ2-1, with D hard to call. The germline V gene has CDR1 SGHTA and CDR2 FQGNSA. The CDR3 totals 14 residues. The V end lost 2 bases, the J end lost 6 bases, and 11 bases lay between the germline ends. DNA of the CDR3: TGTGCCAGCAGCTTAACTCCAGCGCGCAATGAGCAGTTCTTC. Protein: CASSLTPARNEQFF. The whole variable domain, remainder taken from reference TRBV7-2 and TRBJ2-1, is GAGVSQSPSNKVTEKGKDVELRCDPISGHTALYWYRQSLGQGLEFLIYFQGNSAPDKSGLPSDRFSAERTGGSVSTLTIQRTQQEDSAVYLCASSLTPARNEQFFGPGTRLTVL.

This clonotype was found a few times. The CDR3 coding sequence is TGTGCCAGCAGCTTAGGTTCCGCGGGGGCGAACACAGATACGCAGTATTTT. Encoded protein: CASSLGSAGANTDTQYF. The rearrangement links TRBV7-9 to TRBJ2-3, with a tentative D call TRBD2 (7 bases). Between the trimmed V and J ends, which lost 1 base and 2 bases, there was a span of 16 bases. The CDR3 covers 17 residues. Germline CDR1 and CDR2: SEHNR and FQNEAQ (reference sequence).

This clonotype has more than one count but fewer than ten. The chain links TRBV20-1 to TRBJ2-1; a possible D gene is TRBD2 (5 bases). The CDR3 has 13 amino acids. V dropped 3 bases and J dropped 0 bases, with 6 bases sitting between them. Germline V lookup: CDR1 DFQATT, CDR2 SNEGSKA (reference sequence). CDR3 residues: CSARDFSYNEQFF. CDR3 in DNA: TGCAGTGCTAGGGACTTCTCCTACAATGAGCAGTTCTTC.

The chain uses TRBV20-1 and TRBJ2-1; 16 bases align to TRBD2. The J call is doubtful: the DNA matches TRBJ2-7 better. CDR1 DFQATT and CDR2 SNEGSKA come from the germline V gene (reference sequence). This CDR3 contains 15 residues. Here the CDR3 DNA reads TGCAGTGCTGGGACTAGCGGGAGGGCGTACAATGAGCAGTACTTC. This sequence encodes CSAGTSGRAYNEQYF.

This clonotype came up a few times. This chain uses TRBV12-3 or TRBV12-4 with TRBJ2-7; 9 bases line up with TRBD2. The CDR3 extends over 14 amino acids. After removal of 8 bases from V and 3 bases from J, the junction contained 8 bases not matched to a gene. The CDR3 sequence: CASSGTSIYYEQYF. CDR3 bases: TGTGCCAGCTCCGGGACTAGCATATACTACGAGCAGTACTTC.

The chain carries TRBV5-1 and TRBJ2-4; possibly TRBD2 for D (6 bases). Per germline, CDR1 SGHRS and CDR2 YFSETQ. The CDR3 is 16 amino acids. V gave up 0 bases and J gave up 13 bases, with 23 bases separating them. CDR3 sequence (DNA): TGCGCCAGCAGCTTGGGACTAGATAGTTTTTACAATGAGCAGTACTTC. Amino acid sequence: CASSLGLDSFYNEQYF.

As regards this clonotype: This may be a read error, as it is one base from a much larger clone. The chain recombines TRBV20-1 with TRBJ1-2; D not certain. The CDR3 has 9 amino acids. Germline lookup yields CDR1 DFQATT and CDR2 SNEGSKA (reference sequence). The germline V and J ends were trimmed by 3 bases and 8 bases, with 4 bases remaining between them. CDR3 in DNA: TGCAGTGCTAGTAAGGGCTACACCTTC. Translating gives CSASKGYTF.

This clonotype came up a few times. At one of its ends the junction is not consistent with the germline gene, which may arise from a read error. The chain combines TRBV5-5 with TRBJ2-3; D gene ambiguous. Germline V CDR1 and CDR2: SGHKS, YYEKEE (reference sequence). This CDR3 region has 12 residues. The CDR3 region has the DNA TGTGCCAGCAGCCCCAGCACAGCTACGCAGTATTTT. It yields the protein CASSPSTATQYF.

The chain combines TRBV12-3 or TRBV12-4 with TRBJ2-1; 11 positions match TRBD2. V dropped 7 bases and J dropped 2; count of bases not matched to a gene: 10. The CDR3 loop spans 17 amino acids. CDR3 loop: CASIKSSSGGPYNEQFF. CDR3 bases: TGTGCCAGCATCAAATCCTCTAGCGGGGGGCCCTACAATGAGCAGTTCTTC.

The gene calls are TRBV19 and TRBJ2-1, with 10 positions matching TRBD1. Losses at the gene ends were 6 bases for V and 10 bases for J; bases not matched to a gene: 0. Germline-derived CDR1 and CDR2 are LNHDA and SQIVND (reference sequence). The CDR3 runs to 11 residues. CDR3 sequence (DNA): TGTGCCAGTAGGGACAGGGGGGAGCAGTTCTTC. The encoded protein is CASRDRGEQFF.

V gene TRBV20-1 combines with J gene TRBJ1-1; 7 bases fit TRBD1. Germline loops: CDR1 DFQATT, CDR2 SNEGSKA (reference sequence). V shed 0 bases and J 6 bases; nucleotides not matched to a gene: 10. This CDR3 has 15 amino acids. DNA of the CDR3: TGCAGTGCTAGAGATTCCAGGGGGATGGGAGCTGAAGCTTTCTTT. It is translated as CSARDSRGMGAEAFF.

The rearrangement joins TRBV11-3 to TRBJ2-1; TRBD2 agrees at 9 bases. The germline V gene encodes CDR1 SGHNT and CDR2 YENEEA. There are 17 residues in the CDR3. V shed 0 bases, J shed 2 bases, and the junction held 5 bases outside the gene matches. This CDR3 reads CASSLETAGGTYNEQFF. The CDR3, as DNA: TGTGCCAGCAGCTTAGAGACAGCGGGGGGAACCTACAATGAGCAGTTCTTC.

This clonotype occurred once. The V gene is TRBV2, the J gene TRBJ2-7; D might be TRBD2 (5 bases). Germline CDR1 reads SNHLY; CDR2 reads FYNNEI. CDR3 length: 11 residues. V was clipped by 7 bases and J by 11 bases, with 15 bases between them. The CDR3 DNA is TGTGCCAGCAAAACGGGGTTTCAGGAGTACTTC. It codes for CASKTGFQEYF.

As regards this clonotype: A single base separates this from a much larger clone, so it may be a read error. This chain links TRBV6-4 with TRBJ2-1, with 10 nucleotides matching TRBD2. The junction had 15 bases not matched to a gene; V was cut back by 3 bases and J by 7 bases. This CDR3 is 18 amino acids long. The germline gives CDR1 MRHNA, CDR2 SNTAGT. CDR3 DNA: TGTGCCAGCAGTGAGGCCCCCCAGCGGGGGGGTAGATGGAATGAGCAGTTCTTC. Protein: CASSEAPQRGGRWNEQFF.

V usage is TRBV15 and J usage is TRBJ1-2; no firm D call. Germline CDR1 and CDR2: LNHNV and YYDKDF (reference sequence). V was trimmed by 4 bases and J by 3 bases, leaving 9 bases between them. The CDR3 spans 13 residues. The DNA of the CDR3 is TGTGCCACCAGCAAGGAAGTCCACTATGGCTACACCTTC. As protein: CATSKEVHYGYTF.

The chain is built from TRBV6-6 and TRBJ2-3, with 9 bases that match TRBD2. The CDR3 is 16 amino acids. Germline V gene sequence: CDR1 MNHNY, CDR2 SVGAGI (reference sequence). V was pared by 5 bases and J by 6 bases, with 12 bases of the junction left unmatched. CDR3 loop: CASSRSRGGWSDTQYF. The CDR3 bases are TGTGCCAGCAGTCGCTCGCGGGGGGGCTGGAGCGATACGCAGTATTTT.

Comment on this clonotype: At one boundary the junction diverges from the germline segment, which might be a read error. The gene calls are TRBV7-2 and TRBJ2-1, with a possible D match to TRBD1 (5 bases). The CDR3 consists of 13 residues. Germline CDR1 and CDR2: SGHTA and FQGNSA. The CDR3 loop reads CAGSLVRDNEQFF. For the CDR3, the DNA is TGTGCCGGCAGCTTAGTCAGGGACAATGAGCAGTTCTTC.

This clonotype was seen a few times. The CDR3 DNA follows: TGTGCCAGCAGTTTGCTAGCTCCTAACTATGGCTACACCTTC. This sequence encodes CASSLLAPNYGYTF. This chain uses TRBV12-3 or TRBV12-4 with TRBJ1-2; D unclear. Trimming removed 3 bases from V and 0 bases from J, with 8 bases in between. The CDR3 totals 14 residues.

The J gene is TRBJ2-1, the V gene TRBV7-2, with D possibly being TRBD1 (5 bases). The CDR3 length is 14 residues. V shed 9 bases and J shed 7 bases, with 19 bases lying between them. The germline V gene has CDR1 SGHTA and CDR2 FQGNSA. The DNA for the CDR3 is TGTGCCAGTCGATCGGACACCTTAGGAAATGAGCAGTTCTTC. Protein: CASRSDTLGNEQFF.

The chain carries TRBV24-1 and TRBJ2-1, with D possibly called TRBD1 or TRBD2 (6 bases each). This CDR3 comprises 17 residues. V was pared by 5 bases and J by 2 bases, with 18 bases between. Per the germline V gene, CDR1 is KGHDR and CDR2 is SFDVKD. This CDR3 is CATSVPRGRGPYNEQFF. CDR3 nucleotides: TGTGCCACCAGTGTCCCACGGGGGCGGGGTCCCTACAATGAGCAGTTCTTC.